Presented here are 10 T cell receptor beta chains from one specimen sequenced in a study of shared clonotypes between healthy human individuals. TCRdb's copy holds only in-frame clones and misses some; the assay was immunoSEQ multiplex PCR. The table records a few million clones, just over 90% of them present only once. Sequences were obtained from naive CD4+ T cells from PBMCs. Subset denoted: CD45RA+ positively selected. The source is a man between 18 and 35 years old in good health. Some clones in this sample may be carry-over from other donors' samples.

The J gene is TRBJ2-3, the V gene TRBV28; D is ambiguous. Trimming stripped 5 bases from V and 7 bases from J, with 16 bases between. CDR3 length: 14 residues. Germline CDR1 reads MDHEN; CDR2 reads SYDVKM. The CDR3 DNA reads as TGTGCCAGCAGTGACCCTTCCCGGGCCCATACGCAGTATTTT. Amino acid sequence: CASSDPSRAHTQYF.

The V call is TRBV10-1, the J call TRBJ2-3, with TRBD2 matching over 12 bases. Per the germline V gene, CDR1 is WNHNN and CDR2 is SYGVQD (reference sequence). J was trimmed by 4 bases and V by 5 bases; bases with no gene match: 4. The CDR3 runs to 15 residues. The CDR3 coding sequence is TGCGCCAGCAGTCATCTAGCGGGAGGGCCAGATACGCAGTATTTT. Encoded protein: CASSHLAGGPDTQYF.

V is TRBV6-1 and J is TRBJ2-5; weak D call: TRBD1 (5 bases). Trimming pared 6 bases from V and 1 base from J, leaving 6 bases between. This CDR3 comprises 12 residues. Germline assignment: CDR1 MNHNS and CDR2 SASEGT. The CDR3 reads CASSQGQETQYF. The DNA for the CDR3 is TGTGCCAGCAGCCAGGGCCAAGAGACCCAGTACTTC.

This chain joins TRBV7-3 and TRBJ1-1, with TRBD1 matching 9 bases. V shed 8 bases, J shed 3 bases, and the junction held 4 bases outside the gene matches. The CDR3 length is 13 residues. The germline V gene encodes CDR1 SGHTA and CDR2 FQGTGA. This CDR3 reads CASGTGLHTEAFF. The DNA for the CDR3 is TGTGCCAGCGGGACAGGGCTCCACACTGAAGCTTTCTTT. Full variable domain (rest looked up from reference TRBV7-3 and TRBJ1-1): GAGVSQTPSNKVTEKGKYVELRCDPISGHTALYWYRQSLGQGPEFLIYFQGTGAADDSGLPNDRFFAVRPEGSVSTLKIQRTERGDSAVYLCASGTGLHTEAFFGQGTRLTVV.

This clone was counted once. The rearrangement joins TRBV28 to TRBJ2-7; D gene unclear. Germline assignment: CDR1 MDHEN and CDR2 SYDVKM. The V and J ends lost 10 bases and 0 bases respectively, with 16 bases between them. This CDR3 is 14 amino acids long. Here the CDR3 reads CATVGTLSSYEQYF. The DNA for the CDR3 is TGTGCCACCGTCGGCACACTCAGCTCCTACGAGCAGTACTTC.

This chain uses TRBV18 with TRBJ1-1, with D unclear. The germline V gene encodes CDR1 KGHSH and CDR2 LQKENI. The CDR3 consists of 15 residues. V was pared by 1 base and J by 2 bases, with 11 bases between. CDR3: CASSPRQPLNTEAFF. CDR3 bases: TGTGCCAGCTCACCACGGCAGCCTCTTAACACTGAAGCTTTCTTT.

V is TRBV5-1 and J is TRBJ2-1; 7 bases line up with TRBD1. Germline V lookup: CDR1 SGHRS, CDR2 YFSETQ. V shed 4 bases and J 2 bases; nucleotides not matched to a gene: 6. This CDR3 spans 15 amino acids. DNA of the CDR3: TGCGCCAGCAGCCCCTTGACAGGGACCTACAATGAGCAGTTCTTC. It codes for CASSPLTGTYNEQFF.

The V call is TRBV29-1, the J call TRBJ2-5, with 11 bases lining up with TRBD1. CDR1 and CDR2 (germline): SQVTM, ANQGSEA. This CDR3 comprises 15 residues. V shed 6 bases, J shed 1 base, and the junction held 7 bases outside the gene matches. The CDR3 sequence is CSVAGTGGLQETQYF. The CDR3 nucleotides are TGCAGCGTGGCCGGGACAGGGGGTCTCCAAGAGACCCAGTACTTC.

The chain couples TRBV27 to TRBJ2-1; D is possibly TRBD1 (5 bases). The CDR3 is 15 amino acids. Germline lookup yields CDR1 MNHEY and CDR2 SMNVEV (reference sequence). Trimming stripped 5 bases from V and 9 bases from J, with 20 bases between. CDR3 bases: TGTGCCAGCAGTCTCGCCGCAGGGTCCGGAGCTGAGCAGTTCTTC. Its translation is CASSLAAGSGAEQFF.

V is TRBV5-1 and J is TRBJ2-7; 13 bases map to TRBD2. V shed 7 bases, J shed 6 bases, and the junction held 19 bases outside the gene matches. Germline V CDR1 and CDR2: SGHRS, YFSETQ. The CDR3 runs to 18 residues. The CDR3 loop reads CASRKSGLAGVMPSEQYF. CDR3 coding DNA: TGCGCCAGCCGAAAATCCGGACTAGCGGGAGTAATGCCATCCGAGCAGTACTTC.